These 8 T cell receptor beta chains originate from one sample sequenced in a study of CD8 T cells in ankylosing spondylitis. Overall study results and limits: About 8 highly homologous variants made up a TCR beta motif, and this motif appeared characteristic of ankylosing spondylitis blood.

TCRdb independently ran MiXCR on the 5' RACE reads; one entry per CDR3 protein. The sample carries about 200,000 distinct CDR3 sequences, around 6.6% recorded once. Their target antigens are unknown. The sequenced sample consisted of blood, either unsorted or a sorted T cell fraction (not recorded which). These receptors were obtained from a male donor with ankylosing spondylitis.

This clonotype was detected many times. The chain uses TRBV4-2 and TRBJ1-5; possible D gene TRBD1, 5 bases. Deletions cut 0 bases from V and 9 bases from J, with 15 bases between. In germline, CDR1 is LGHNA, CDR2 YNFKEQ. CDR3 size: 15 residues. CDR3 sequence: CASSQDPGTSRPQHF. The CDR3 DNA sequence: TGTGCCAGCAGCCAAGATCCAGGGACTTCACGGCCCCAGCATTTT.

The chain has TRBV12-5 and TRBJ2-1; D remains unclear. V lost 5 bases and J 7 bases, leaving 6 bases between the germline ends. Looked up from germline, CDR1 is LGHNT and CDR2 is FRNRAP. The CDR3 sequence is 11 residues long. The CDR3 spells CASGLGNEQFF. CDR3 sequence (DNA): TGTGCTAGTGGTCTCGGTAATGAGCAGTTCTTC.

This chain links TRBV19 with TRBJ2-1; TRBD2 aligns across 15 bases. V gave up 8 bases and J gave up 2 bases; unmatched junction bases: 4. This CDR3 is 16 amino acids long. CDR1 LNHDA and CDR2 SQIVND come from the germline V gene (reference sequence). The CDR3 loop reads CASGLAGGPTYNEQFF. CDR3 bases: TGTGCCAGTGGACTAGCGGGAGGGCCAACCTACAATGAGCAGTTCTTC.

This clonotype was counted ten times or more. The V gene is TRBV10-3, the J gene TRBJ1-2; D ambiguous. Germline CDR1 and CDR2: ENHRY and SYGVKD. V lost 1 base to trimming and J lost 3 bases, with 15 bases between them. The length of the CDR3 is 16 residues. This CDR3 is CAISEWQAGGHYGYTF. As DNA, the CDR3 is TGTGCCATCAGTGAGTGGCAGGCAGGAGGCCACTATGGCTACACCTTC.

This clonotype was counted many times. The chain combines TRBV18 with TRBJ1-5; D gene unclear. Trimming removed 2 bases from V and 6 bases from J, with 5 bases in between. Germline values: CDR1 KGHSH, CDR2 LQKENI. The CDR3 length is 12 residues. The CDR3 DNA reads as TGTGCCAGCTCACCAGACGGTCAGCCCCAGCATTTT. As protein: CASSPDGQPQHF.

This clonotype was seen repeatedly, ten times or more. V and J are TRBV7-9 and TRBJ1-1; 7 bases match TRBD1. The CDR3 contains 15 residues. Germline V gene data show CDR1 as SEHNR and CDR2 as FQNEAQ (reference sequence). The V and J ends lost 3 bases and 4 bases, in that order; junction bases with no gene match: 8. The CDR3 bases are TGTGCCAGCAGCTTTAGGGAAGGGGGCCGCACTGAAGCTTTCTTT. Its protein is CASSFREGGRTEAFF. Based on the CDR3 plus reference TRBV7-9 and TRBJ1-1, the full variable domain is DTGVSQNPRHKITKRGQNVTFRCDPISEHNRLYWYRQTLGQGPEFLTYFQNEAQLEKSRLLSDRFSAERPKGSFSTLEIQRTEQGDSAMYLCASSFREGGRTEAFFGQGTRLTVV.

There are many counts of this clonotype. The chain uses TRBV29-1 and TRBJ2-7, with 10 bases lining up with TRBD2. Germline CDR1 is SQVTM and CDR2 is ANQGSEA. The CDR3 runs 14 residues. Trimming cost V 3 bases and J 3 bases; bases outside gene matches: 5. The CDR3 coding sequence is TGCAGCGTTGACGGAGCGGGGGGGTACTACGAGCAGTACTTC. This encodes CSVDGAGGYYEQYF.

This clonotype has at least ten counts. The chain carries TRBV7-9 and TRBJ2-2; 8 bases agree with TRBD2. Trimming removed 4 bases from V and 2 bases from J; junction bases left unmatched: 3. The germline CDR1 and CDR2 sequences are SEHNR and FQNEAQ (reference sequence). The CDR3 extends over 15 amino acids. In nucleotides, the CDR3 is TGTGCCAGCAGCTCCCTAGCGGGTAACACCGGGGAGCTGTTTTTT. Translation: CASSSLAGNTGELFF.